This T cell receptor (beta chain) is from a study of CD8 T cells in Susac syndrome. The authors reverse transcribed roughly 0.5 to 1 ug RNA with random hexamers. TCRdb fed the immunoSEQ multiplex PCR reads into MiXCR, producing one record per CDR3 protein. The sample includes more than 65,000 distinct CDR3 sequences, approximately 95% of them seen just once. The junction had 6 bases not matched to a gene; V was cut back by 3 bases and J by 4 bases. Germline values: CDR1 LNHNV, CDR2 YYDKDF (reference sequence). The CDR3 sequence is 15 residues long. Sequencing was performed on CD8+ T cells from PBMCs. This chain joins TRBV15 and TRBJ2-1, with 7 bases fitting TRBD2. The source of this sequence is a human donor with Susac syndrome. The CDR3 spells CATSSLTSAYNEQFF. The CDR3, as DNA: TGTGCCACCAGCAGTCTAACTAGCGCGTACAATGAGCAGTTCTTC.